This is a list of T cell receptor beta chains from one sample in a study of blood T cells in healthy people across ages. One entry per CDR3 protein results from TCRdb running MiXCR on the 5' RACE reads. The data hold around 780,000 distinct CDR3 sequences, with around three fifths observed a single time. What was sequenced was blood. These receptor sequences come from a man between 40 and 49 years old in good health. The CDR3 runs from the conserved cysteine through the conserved F or W. D genes are given only for firm matches. Clone size appears in some rows only: once, few, many, or a class for an expanded clone.

abundance: once; j_gene: TRBJ1-1; v_gene: TRBV5-1; d_gene: NA; CDR3aa: CASSRAGMNTEAFF; CDR3nt: TGCGCCAGCAGCAGGGCGGGAATGAACACTGAAGCTTTCTTT
abundance: NA; j_gene: TRBJ2-7; v_gene: TRBV5-1; d_gene: TRBD2; CDR3aa: CASSLSAGAGYEQYF; CDR3nt: TGCGCCAGCAGCTTGTCAGCGGGAGCAGGTTACGAGCAGTACTTC
abundance: many; j_gene: TRBJ1-2; v_gene: TRBV28; d_gene: NA; CDR3aa: CASLIWGGNARNYGYTF; CDR3nt: TGTGCCAGCTTAATTTGGGGAGGAAACGCCAGAAACTATGGCTACACCTTC
abundance: NA; j_gene: TRBJ2-5; v_gene: TRBV10-3; d_gene: TRBD1; CDR3aa: CAISDPGTGKEETQYF; CDR3nt: TGTGCCATCAGTGATCCGGGGACAGGAAAAGAAGAGACCCAGTACTTC
abundance: NA; j_gene: TRBJ2-1; v_gene: TRBV20-1; d_gene: TRBD1; CDR3aa: CSARFSTGRINNEQFF; CDR3nt: TGCAGTGCTAGATTTTCGACAGGGCGTATCAACAATGAGCAGTTCTTC
abundance: NA; j_gene: TRBJ2-7; v_gene: TRBV20-1; d_gene: TRBD1; CDR3aa: CSASDTGGEQYF; CDR3nt: TGCAGTGCTAGTGATACAGGGGGCGAGCAGTACTTC
abundance: NA; j_gene: TRBJ1-2; v_gene: TRBV2; d_gene: NA; CDR3aa: CASSPGGSVYGYTF; CDR3nt: TGTGCCAGCAGTCCAGGTGGTTCGGTATATGGCTACACCTTC
abundance: NA; j_gene: TRBJ2-3; v_gene: TRBV20-1; d_gene: NA; CDR3aa: CSARDRLLDTQYF; CDR3nt: TGCAGTGCTAGAGATCGTCTACTGGATACGCAGTATTTT
abundance: NA; j_gene: TRBJ2-4; v_gene: TRBV20-1; d_gene: TRBD2; CDR3aa: CSANTGTSGGVGIAKNIQYF; CDR3nt: TGCAGTGCTAATACCGGGACTAGCGGGGGTGTGGGGATAGCCAAAAACATTCAGTACTTC
abundance: NA; j_gene: TRBJ2-1; v_gene: TRBV12-3/TRBV12-4; d_gene: TRBD2; CDR3aa: CASSFPGLGDNEQFF; CDR3nt: TGTGCCAGCAGTTTCCCGGGACTAGGAGACAATGAGCAGTTCTTC
abundance: NA; j_gene: TRBJ1-3; v_gene: TRBV20-1; d_gene: NA; CDR3aa: CSARGDGLLSGNTIYF; CDR3nt: TGCAGTGCTAGAGGGGACGGGCTGCTCTCTGGAAACACCATATATTTT
abundance: few; j_gene: TRBJ2-1; v_gene: TRBV29-1; d_gene: TRBD2; CDR3aa: CSSRRGLAGGNEQFF; CDR3nt: TGCAGCTCCCGTCGGGGACTAGCGGGGGGCAATGAGCAGTTCTTC
abundance: NA; j_gene: TRBJ2-3; v_gene: TRBV29-1; d_gene: NA; CDR3aa: CSGRGGVSTDTQYF; CDR3nt: TGCAGCGGCCGAGGGGGGGTGAGCACAGATACGCAGTATTTT
abundance: NA; j_gene: TRBJ1-2; v_gene: TRBV21-1; d_gene: NA; CDR3aa: CASSKYGAYLDGKNYGYTF; CDR3nt: TGTGCCAGCAGCAAATACGGGGCTTATCTAGACGGGAAGAACTATGGCTACACCTTC
abundance: few; j_gene: TRBJ2-1; v_gene: TRBV29-1; d_gene: TRBD2; CDR3aa: CSVYRLAGENEQFF; CDR3nt: TGCAGCGTTTATAGACTAGCGGGAGAAAATGAGCAGTTCTTC
abundance: NA; j_gene: TRBJ2-3; v_gene: TRBV9; d_gene: TRBD1; CDR3aa: CASSAVTGGLSTDTQYF; CDR3nt: TGTGCCAGCAGCGCCGTTACAGGGGGTTTAAGCACAGATACGCAGTATTTT
abundance: NA; j_gene: TRBJ2-3; v_gene: TRBV7-2; d_gene: TRBD2; CDR3aa: CASSQGTSGRGPLAQYF; CDR3nt: TGTGCCAGCAGCCAAGGGACTAGCGGGAGGGGCCCCCTTGCGCAGTATTTT
abundance: NA; j_gene: TRBJ1-6; v_gene: TRBV9; d_gene: NA; CDR3aa: CASSGASSSYNSPLHF; CDR3nt: TGTGCCAGCAGTGGGGCCTCGAGCTCCTATAATTCACCCCTCCACTTT
abundance: once; j_gene: TRBJ2-7; v_gene: TRBV28; d_gene: TRBD1; CDR3aa: CASSPLDRFAYEQYF; CDR3nt: TGTGCCAGCAGTCCCCTGGACAGGTTCGCCTACGAGCAGTACTTC
abundance: NA; j_gene: TRBJ2-2; v_gene: TRBV6-6; d_gene: NA; CDR3aa: CASRVTGELFF; CDR3nt: TGTGCCAGCCGGGTAACAGGGGAGCTGTTTTTT
abundance: few; j_gene: TRBJ2-1; v_gene: TRBV28; d_gene: TRBD2; CDR3aa: CASSPPPDSGGSYNEQFF; CDR3nt: TGTGCCAGCAGCCCCCCCCCGGATAGCGGGGGGTCCTACAATGAGCAGTTCTTC
abundance: NA; j_gene: TRBJ2-3; v_gene: TRBV13; d_gene: TRBD2; CDR3aa: CASSSRIEASGGRGTDTQYF; CDR3nt: TGTGCCAGCAGCTCCCGAATTGAAGCGTCGGGCGGGAGGGGCACAGATACGCAGTATTTT
abundance: NA; j_gene: TRBJ2-5; v_gene: TRBV7-9; d_gene: TRBD2; CDR3aa: CASSTRTSRHQETQYF; CDR3nt: TGTGCCAGCAGCACCAGGACTAGCCGCCACCAAGAGACCCAGTACTTC
abundance: NA; j_gene: TRBJ1-5; v_gene: TRBV2; d_gene: NA; CDR3aa: CASSIGRDQPQHF; CDR3nt: TGTGCCAGCAGTATAGGGCGGGATCAGCCCCAGCATTTT
abundance: NA; j_gene: TRBJ1-1; v_gene: TRBV4-2; d_gene: TRBD1; CDR3aa: CASSDRDRGNTEAFF; CDR3nt: TGTGCCAGCAGCGATAGGGACAGGGGGAACACTGAAGCTTTCTTT
abundance: NA; j_gene: TRBJ2-2; v_gene: TRBV28; d_gene: NA; CDR3aa: CASSLRDRDTGELFF; CDR3nt: TGTGCCAGCAGCCTAAGGGACCGAGACACCGGGGAGCTGTTTTTT
abundance: once; j_gene: TRBJ2-2; v_gene: TRBV28; d_gene: NA; CDR3aa: CASSLSPRANTGELFF; CDR3nt: TGTGCCAGCAGTTTATCTCCTAGGGCGAACACCGGGGAGCTGTTTTTT
abundance: NA; j_gene: TRBJ2-7; v_gene: TRBV20-1; d_gene: TRBD2; CDR3aa: CSARDRGSGRLSSEQYF; CDR3nt: TGCAGTGCTAGAGATCGAGGTAGCGGGAGGCTCTCGAGCGAGCAGTACTTC
abundance: NA; j_gene: TRBJ1-1; v_gene: TRBV7-9; d_gene: NA; CDR3aa: CASSFWTEHTEAFF; CDR3nt: TGTGCCAGCAGCTTTTGGACGGAGCACACTGAAGCTTTCTTT
abundance: NA; j_gene: TRBJ2-3; v_gene: TRBV20-1; d_gene: TRBD2; CDR3aa: CSAGVGGGNTDTQYF; CDR3nt: TGCAGTGCTGGGGTTGGCGGGGGGAACACAGATACGCAGTATTTT
abundance: NA; j_gene: TRBJ2-7; v_gene: TRBV28; d_gene: TRBD1; CDR3aa: CASRSGGLAYEQYF; CDR3nt: TGTGCCAGCAGATCAGGGGGCCTGGCCTACGAGCAGTACTTC
abundance: NA; j_gene: TRBJ1-4; v_gene: TRBV12-3/TRBV12-4; d_gene: NA; CDR3aa: CASRFRVTNEKLFF; CDR3nt: TGTGCCAGCAGGTTCAGGGTAACTAATGAAAAACTGTTTTTT
abundance: NA; j_gene: TRBJ2-1; v_gene: TRBV15; d_gene: NA; CDR3aa: CATLDREGNYNEQFF; CDR3nt: TGTGCCACATTGGACAGGGAGGGCAACTACAATGAGCAGTTCTTC
abundance: NA; j_gene: TRBJ2-3; v_gene: TRBV6-5; d_gene: NA; CDR3aa: CASSYSYSSRDTQYF; CDR3nt: TGTGCCAGCAGTTACTCCTACTCATCCCGGGATACGCAGTATTTT